This TCR beta chain was documented in a study of T cell repertoires in cytomegalovirus infection. This clonotype was seen a handful of times. Antigen specificity is unknown. TCRdb re-derived calls from the reads in MiXCR, one entry per CDR3 protein. There are roughly 78,000 distinct CDR3 sequences in the sample; approximately 42% occur only once, and more than 85% lies in the top ten. The CDR3 has 16 amino acids. The germline V gene has CDR1 ENHRY and CDR2 SYGVKD. The V and J ends lost 6 bases and 0 bases, in that order; junction bases with no gene match: 11. This sample comprised CD8+ T cells from cultured PBMCs, obtained from culture after CMV antigen stimulation. V gene TRBV10-3 combines with J gene TRBJ2-7; TRBD2 matches at 7 bases. The TCR was taken from a human donor in good health (CMV status not recorded). Some clones in this sample may be carry-over from other donors' samples. CDR3: CAIRISAGTNSYEQYF. The CDR3 region has the DNA TGTGCCATCAGAATATCAGCCGGGACTAACTCCTACGAGCAGTACTTC.